This T cell receptor beta chain was profiled in a study of T cell clonotyping in hematopoietic cell transplantation. Using immunoSEQ multiplex PCR, the repertoire was profiled, and TCRdb retains in-frame clones only, with some absent. The sample lists approximately 5,000 clones, around 76% occurring once. This CDR3 has 15 amino acids. Trimming cost V 0 bases and J 0 bases, with 6 bases left between them. Germline CDR1 is MGHRA and CDR2 is YSYEKL. The chain recombines TRBV4-1 with TRBJ1-5; the D is unclear. This sample comprised peripheral blood mononuclear cells, obtained 100 days after allogeneic stem cell transplant. The clonotype was recovered from a male patient aged 60-70 years who had an allogeneic stem cell transplant, so T cells may come from the graft donor. Some clones in this sample may be carry-over from other donors' samples. The CDR3 sequence: CASSQEAFSNQPQHF. The CDR3, as DNA: TGCGCCAGCAGCCAAGAGGCTTTTAGCAATCAGCCCCAGCATTTT.